Listed below are T cell receptor beta chains from one sample, sequenced in a study of T cell repertoires in cytomegalovirus infection. These receptors are not linked to any known antigen. MiXCR, run by TCRdb on the reads, gives a single entry per CDR3 protein. The top ten clones hold 15% to 20% of a sample with about 740,000 distinct CDR3 sequences, around a third of them seen once. Sequenced here: cultured PBMCs, sampled from culture after CMV antigen stimulation. These receptors all come from a human donor in good health (CMV status not recorded). Some clones in this sample may be carry-over from other donors' samples. Both conserved end residues are part of each CDR3. Fields, in order: V gene, J gene, clone size, D gene, CDR3 protein, CDR3 DNA. A D gene is named only where the DNA matches it firmly. The size of a clone is reported for some rows only, either as once, few or many, or as a class for expanded clones.

v_gene: TRBV28; j_gene: TRBJ1-1; abundance: few; d_gene: NA; CDR3aa: CASSLLPHTEAFF; CDR3nt: TGTGCCAGCAGTTTATTGCCCCATACTGAAGCTTTCTTT
v_gene: TRBV20-1; j_gene: TRBJ2-7; abundance: NA; d_gene: NA; CDR3aa: CSAREPSVYEQYF; CDR3nt: TGCAGTGCTAGAGAGCCTAGCGTCTACGAGCAGTACTTC
v_gene: TRBV5-5; j_gene: TRBJ2-1; abundance: NA; d_gene: TRBD2; CDR3aa: CASSSGRSRGLANYNEQFF; CDR3nt: TGTGCCAGCAGCTCCGGTCGATCCCGGGGACTAGCGAACTACAATGAGCAGTTCTTC
v_gene: TRBV2; j_gene: TRBJ2-1; abundance: NA; d_gene: NA; CDR3aa: CASSAPRQVGVRYEQFF; CDR3nt: TGTGCCAGCAGTGCGCCCCGACAGGTGGGGGTTCGTTATGAGCAGTTCTTC
v_gene: TRBV7-6; j_gene: TRBJ2-3; abundance: NA; d_gene: NA; CDR3aa: CASSDGVSGTDTQYF; CDR3nt: TGTGCCAGCAGCGACGGGGTCTCTGGCACAGATACGCAGTATTTT
v_gene: TRBV7-2; j_gene: TRBJ1-2; abundance: few; d_gene: TRBD1; CDR3aa: CASSLEAGGSDPYGYTF; CDR3nt: TGTGCCAGCAGCTTAGAGGCAGGGGGCTCCGACCCCTATGGCTACACCTTC
v_gene: TRBV7-6; j_gene: TRBJ1-6; abundance: NA; d_gene: NA; CDR3aa: CASSLFNSPLHF; CDR3nt: TGTGCCAGCAGCTTATTTAATTCACCCCTCCACTTT
v_gene: TRBV20-1; j_gene: TRBJ2-5; abundance: NA; d_gene: TRBD2; CDR3aa: CSARASGGPGETQYF; CDR3nt: TGCAGTGCTAGGGCTAGCGGGGGGCCGGGGGAGACCCAGTACTTC
v_gene: TRBV11-2; j_gene: TRBJ1-3; abundance: NA; d_gene: NA; CDR3aa: CASSSTKGRPGNTIYF; CDR3nt: TGTGCCAGCAGCTCCACCAAGGGAAGGCCGGGGAACACCATATATTTT
v_gene: TRBV3-1; j_gene: TRBJ1-4; abundance: NA; d_gene: NA; CDR3aa: CASSLGPSTNEKLFF; CDR3nt: TGTGCCAGCAGCTTGGGCCCTTCAACTAATGAAAAACTGTTTTTT
v_gene: TRBV12-3/TRBV12-4; j_gene: TRBJ2-7; abundance: NA; d_gene: NA; CDR3aa: CASSSVRPYEQYF; CDR3nt: TGTGCCAGCAGTTCTGTCAGACCCTACGAGCAGTACTTC
v_gene: TRBV10-3; j_gene: TRBJ2-5; abundance: NA; d_gene: TRBD2; CDR3aa: CAISTGTSEIRGETQYF; CDR3nt: TGTGCCATCAGTACCGGGACTAGCGAAATCCGCGGGGAGACCCAGTACTTC
v_gene: TRBV7-2; j_gene: TRBJ2-2; abundance: NA; d_gene: NA; CDR3aa: CASSFQGGELFF; CDR3nt: TGTGCCAGCAGCTTCCAAGGAGGGGAGCTGTTTTTT
v_gene: TRBV7-8; j_gene: TRBJ2-3; abundance: few; d_gene: NA; CDR3aa: CASSFQAESLDTQYF; CDR3nt: TGTGCCAGCAGCTTTCAGGCGGAATCACTCGATACGCAGTATTTT
v_gene: TRBV7-6; j_gene: TRBJ1-4; abundance: NA; d_gene: NA; CDR3aa: CASSLWNEKLFF; CDR3nt: TGTGCCAGCAGCTTATGGAATGAAAAACTGTTTTTT
v_gene: TRBV7-2; j_gene: TRBJ1-2; abundance: many; d_gene: TRBD1; CDR3aa: CASSLYNRGLGGYTF; CDR3nt: TGTGCCAGCAGCTTATACAACAGGGGGCTTGGTGGCTACACCTTC
v_gene: TRBV7-2; j_gene: TRBJ1-5; abundance: many; d_gene: NA; CDR3aa: CASSSHMGGTNQPQHF; CDR3nt: TGTGCCAGCAGCTCCCACATGGGGGGGACAAATCAGCCCCAGCATTTT
v_gene: TRBV19; j_gene: TRBJ2-1; abundance: few; d_gene: NA; CDR3aa: CASEGDLYNEQFF; CDR3nt: TGTGCCAGTGAAGGCGATCTCTACAATGAGCAGTTCTTC
v_gene: TRBV29-1; j_gene: TRBJ2-7; abundance: NA; d_gene: TRBD2; CDR3aa: CSVGPSGIEQYF; CDR3nt: TGCAGCGTTGGCCCTAGCGGGATCGAGCAGTACTTC
v_gene: TRBV2; j_gene: TRBJ2-1; abundance: NA; d_gene: TRBD1; CDR3aa: CASSERGQGWNEQFF; CDR3nt: TGTGCCAGCAGTGAACGAGGACAGGGTTGGAATGAGCAGTTCTTC
v_gene: TRBV4-3; j_gene: TRBJ2-1; abundance: NA; d_gene: NA; CDR3aa: CASSQLFREYNEQFF; CDR3nt: TGCGCCAGCAGCCAACTTTTCAGGGAATACAATGAGCAGTTCTTC
v_gene: TRBV12-3/TRBV12-4; j_gene: TRBJ2-5; abundance: few; d_gene: TRBD2; CDR3aa: CASTYSGEETQYF; CDR3nt: TGTGCCAGCACCTATAGCGGGGAAGAGACCCAGTACTTC
v_gene: TRBV20-1; j_gene: TRBJ2-7; abundance: NA; d_gene: TRBD1; CDR3aa: CSANIRSRQGIYEQYF; CDR3nt: TGCAGTGCTAATATTCGCAGTCGACAGGGAATCTACGAGCAGTACTTC
v_gene: TRBV7-6; j_gene: TRBJ1-4; abundance: NA; d_gene: NA; CDR3aa: CASTAGEKLFF; CDR3nt: TGTGCCAGCACCGCTGGGGAGAAACTGTTTTTT
v_gene: TRBV29-1; j_gene: TRBJ2-5; abundance: NA; d_gene: NA; CDR3aa: CSVAARLKETQYF; CDR3nt: TGCAGCGTTGCGGCTAGGCTCAAAGAGACCCAGTACTTC
v_gene: TRBV3-1; j_gene: TRBJ1-4; abundance: NA; d_gene: NA; CDR3aa: CASSLAGTATNEKLFF; CDR3nt: TGTGCCAGCAGCCTCGCCGGGACGGCAACTAATGAAAAACTGTTTTTT
v_gene: TRBV7-2; j_gene: TRBJ2-7; abundance: NA; d_gene: TRBD2; CDR3aa: CASSLRSGRSYEQYF; CDR3nt: TGTGCCAGCAGCTTACGTAGCGGGAGAAGCTACGAGCAGTACTTC
v_gene: TRBV5-1; j_gene: TRBJ1-2; abundance: NA; d_gene: TRBD1; CDR3aa: CASSSYRGDYGYTF; CDR3nt: TGCGCCAGCAGCTCGTACAGGGGTGACTATGGCTACACCTTC
v_gene: TRBV11-2; j_gene: TRBJ1-5; abundance: few; d_gene: NA; CDR3aa: CASSGYPYSNQPQHF; CDR3nt: TGTGCCAGCAGCGGGTACCCTTATAGCAATCAGCCCCAGCATTTT
v_gene: TRBV6-5; j_gene: TRBJ2-7; abundance: NA; d_gene: TRBD2; CDR3aa: CASSTEPGTSGSFVYEQYF; CDR3nt: TGTGCCAGCAGCACCGAGCCCGGGACTAGCGGGAGTTTTGTTTACGAGCAGTACTTC
v_gene: TRBV11-3; j_gene: TRBJ2-1; abundance: few; d_gene: TRBD2; CDR3aa: CASSFREREGYNEQFF; CDR3nt: TGTGCCAGCAGCTTTAGGGAGCGGGAGGGTTACAATGAGCAGTTCTTC
v_gene: TRBV24-1; j_gene: TRBJ1-2; abundance: NA; d_gene: NA; CDR3aa: CATSDNYGYTF; CDR3nt: TGTGCCACCAGTGATAACTATGGCTACACCTTC
v_gene: TRBV6-2/TRBV6-3; j_gene: TRBJ2-7; abundance: NA; d_gene: NA; CDR3aa: CASRRGEAYEQYF; CDR3nt: TGTGCCAGCAGGAGGGGAGAGGCCTACGAGCAGTACTTC
v_gene: TRBV6-5; j_gene: TRBJ1-3; abundance: few; d_gene: NA; CDR3aa: CASSTSRAGNTIYF; CDR3nt: TGTGCCAGCAGCACAAGCAGGGCTGGAAACACCATATATTTT
v_gene: TRBV12-5; j_gene: TRBJ1-1; abundance: few; d_gene: NA; CDR3aa: CASGLEAGTEAFF; CDR3nt: TGTGCTAGTGGTTTGGAAGCAGGGACTGAAGCTTTCTTT
v_gene: TRBV11-2; j_gene: TRBJ2-1; abundance: many; d_gene: NA; CDR3aa: CASRYNRVSYYEQFF; CDR3nt: TGTGCCAGCAGATATAACAGGGTGTCGTACTATGAGCAGTTCTTC
v_gene: TRBV4-1; j_gene: TRBJ2-7; abundance: few; d_gene: NA; CDR3aa: CASSQVHHTGSYEQYF; CDR3nt: TGCGCCAGCAGCCAAGTCCACCACACGGGTTCCTACGAGCAGTACTTC
v_gene: TRBV6-1; j_gene: TRBJ2-3; abundance: NA; d_gene: NA; CDR3aa: CASSEAPQRATPDTQYF; CDR3nt: TGTGCCAGCAGTGAAGCTCCCCAGCGGGCCACCCCAGATACGCAGTATTTT
v_gene: TRBV7-2; j_gene: TRBJ2-7; abundance: NA; d_gene: NA; CDR3aa: CASSSVRPAYEQYF; CDR3nt: TGTGCCAGCAGCTCCGTTAGGCCCGCCTACGAGCAGTACTTC
v_gene: TRBV9; j_gene: TRBJ1-2; abundance: NA; d_gene: NA; CDR3aa: CASSREGSGYGYTF; CDR3nt: TGTGCCAGCAGCCGGGAGGGGTCGGGCTATGGCTACACCTTC
v_gene: TRBV12-3/TRBV12-4; j_gene: TRBJ2-2; abundance: NA; d_gene: NA; CDR3aa: CASSNRSPPNTGELFF; CDR3nt: TGTGCCAGCAGTAACAGGAGCCCGCCGAACACCGGGGAGCTGTTTTTT
v_gene: TRBV7-4; j_gene: TRBJ2-3; abundance: NA; d_gene: TRBD1; CDR3aa: CASSLWGQGASDTQYF; CDR3nt: TGTGCCAGCAGCTTATGGGGACAGGGGGCCTCAGATACGCAGTATTTT
v_gene: TRBV7-2; j_gene: TRBJ1-1; abundance: many; d_gene: TRBD1; CDR3aa: CASSTRDRVAAFF; CDR3nt: TGTGCCAGCAGCACCCGGGACAGGGTTGCAGCTTTCTTT
v_gene: TRBV19; j_gene: TRBJ2-7; abundance: NA; d_gene: TRBD2; CDR3aa: CASTGTSGPRSSYEQYF; CDR3nt: TGTGCCAGTACCGGGACTAGCGGGCCTCGAAGCTCCTACGAGCAGTACTTC
v_gene: TRBV12-3/TRBV12-4; j_gene: TRBJ2-1; abundance: few; d_gene: NA; CDR3aa: CASSFADSQRLLF; CDR3nt: TGTGCCAGCAGTTTCGCCGACTCCCAACGGCTCCTCTTC
v_gene: TRBV27; j_gene: TRBJ1-1; abundance: NA; d_gene: NA; CDR3aa: CASSLRWARENTEAFF; CDR3nt: TGTGCCAGCAGTTTAAGGTGGGCGAGGGAGAACACTGAAGCTTTCTTT
v_gene: TRBV5-4; j_gene: TRBJ2-5; abundance: NA; d_gene: TRBD2; CDR3aa: CASSREGGKQETQYF; CDR3nt: TGTGCCAGCAGCCGGGAGGGAGGGAAACAAGAGACCCAGTACTTC
v_gene: TRBV7-2; j_gene: TRBJ2-7; abundance: many; d_gene: TRBD2; CDR3aa: CASSLEGGGTYEQYF; CDR3nt: TGTGCCAGCAGCTTAGAAGGCGGGGGGACCTACGAGCAGTACTTC
v_gene: TRBV6-6; j_gene: TRBJ1-5; abundance: NA; d_gene: NA; CDR3aa: CASSYTWEGQPQHF; CDR3nt: TGTGCCAGCAGTTACACGTGGGAGGGTCAGCCCCAGCATTTT
v_gene: TRBV7-2; j_gene: TRBJ1-6; abundance: few; d_gene: NA; CDR3aa: CASSSGVKANSPLHF; CDR3nt: TGTGCCAGCAGCTCTGGGGTAAAGGCTAATTCACCCCTCCACTTT
v_gene: TRBV10-3; j_gene: TRBJ1-2; abundance: few; d_gene: NA; CDR3aa: CAIRQVGYGYTF; CDR3nt: TGTGCCATCAGGCAGGTCGGGTATGGCTACACCTTC
v_gene: TRBV7-6; j_gene: TRBJ2-1; abundance: NA; d_gene: NA; CDR3aa: CASSAEGFYNEQFF; CDR3nt: TGTGCCAGCAGCGCCGAAGGGTTCTACAATGAGCAGTTCTTC
v_gene: TRBV7-2; j_gene: TRBJ2-7; abundance: many; d_gene: TRBD2; CDR3aa: CASRATLAWEQYF; CDR3nt: TGTGCCAGCAGAGCCACACTAGCGTGGGAGCAGTACTTC
v_gene: TRBV4-1; j_gene: TRBJ1-5; abundance: NA; d_gene: NA; CDR3aa: CASSLSNQKDIEGQNQPQHF; CDR3nt: TGCGCCAGCAGCCTATCAAATCAAAAGGACATCGAGGGGCAGAATCAGCCCCAGCATTTT
v_gene: TRBV7-8; j_gene: TRBJ2-1; abundance: few; d_gene: TRBD2; CDR3aa: CASSLAFRNGRTNEQFF; CDR3nt: TGTGCCAGCAGCTTAGCCTTCCGGAACGGGAGGACCAATGAGCAGTTCTTC
v_gene: TRBV11-2; j_gene: TRBJ2-3; abundance: many; d_gene: NA; CDR3aa: CASSVNPRRDTQYF; CDR3nt: TGTGCCAGCAGCGTAAACCCCAGGAGAGATACGCAGTATTTT
v_gene: TRBV10-3; j_gene: TRBJ2-2; abundance: NA; d_gene: NA; CDR3aa: CAISGINQSSSTGELFF; CDR3nt: TGTGCCATCAGTGGGATAAATCAGTCTAGCAGCACCGGGGAGCTGTTTTTT
v_gene: TRBV7-9; j_gene: TRBJ2-7; abundance: NA; d_gene: NA; CDR3aa: CASSSSGAGREQYF; CDR3nt: TGTGCCAGCAGCTCAAGTGGAGCTGGGAGGGAGCAGTACTTC